The rows below give T cell receptor beta chains drawn from one sample of a study of blood T cells in healthy people across ages. TCRdb reanalysed the 5' RACE reads using MiXCR and keeps one entry per CDR3 protein. The sample lists 1.5 million to 2 million distinct CDR3 sequences, about 39% occurring once. Input material: blood. The source is a human donor in good health. CDR3s include the opening cysteine and the closing phenylalanine or tryptophan. Each record gives: clone size, J gene, V gene, CDR3 protein. Only some rows state a clone size, as once, few, many or a class for expanded clones.

NA | TRBJ1-5 | TRBV7-2 | CASSLRGWAQPQHF
NA | TRBJ1-6 | TRBV15 | CATAPSSYNSPLHF
few | TRBJ1-5 | TRBV12-3/TRBV12-4 | CASSLLAFQPQHF
few | TRBJ2-6 | TRBV5-1 | CASSLVAGSGANVLTF
NA | TRBJ2-4 | TRBV4-2 | CASSQDPAGTLAKNIQYF
few | TRBJ2-3 | TRBV28 | CASSSVLRDRGTDTQYF
NA | TRBJ1-1 | TRBV12-3/TRBV12-4 | CASSLGTGVVAFF
NA | TRBJ2-1 | TRBV7-9 | CASVDSTNHEQFF
few | TRBJ2-1 | TRBV10-3 | CAISESGTSSNEQFF
once | TRBJ2-3 | TRBV20-1 | CSARPGLADTDTQYF
NA | TRBJ1-1 | TRBV4-3 | CASSPDLGTAVNTEAFF
once | TRBJ2-7 | TRBV19 | CASSRGVGAYEQYF
NA | TRBJ2-5 | TRBV5-1 | CASSLRDTYQETQYF
few | TRBJ2-5 | TRBV24-1 | CATSDLHGGLETQYF
NA | TRBJ1-2 | TRBV6-2/TRBV6-3 | CASSRQEANYGYTF
NA | TRBJ2-1 | TRBV15 | CATSRDTAGKIYNEQFF
few | TRBJ2-5 | TRBV29-1 | CSARPGQGLSQYF
NA | TRBJ1-1 | TRBV29-1 | CSVGTGGNTETFF
NA | TRBJ1-4 | TRBV27 | CASSSLLMTGRGEKLFF